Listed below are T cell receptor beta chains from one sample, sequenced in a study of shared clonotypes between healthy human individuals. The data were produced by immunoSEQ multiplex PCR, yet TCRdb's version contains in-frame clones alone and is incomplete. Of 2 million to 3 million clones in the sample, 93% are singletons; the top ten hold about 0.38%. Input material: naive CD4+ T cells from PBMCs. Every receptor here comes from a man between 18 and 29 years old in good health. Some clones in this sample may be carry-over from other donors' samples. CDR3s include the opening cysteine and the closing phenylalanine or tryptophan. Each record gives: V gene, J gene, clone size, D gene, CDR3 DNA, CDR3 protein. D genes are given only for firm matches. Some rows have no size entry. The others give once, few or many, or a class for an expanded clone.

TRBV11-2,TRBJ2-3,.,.,TGTGCCAGCAGCCCGGGTATAAACACAGATACGCAGTATTTT,CASSPGINTDTQYF
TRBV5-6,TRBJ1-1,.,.,TGTGCCAGCAGCTTGGGAACGAACACTGAAGCTTTCTTT,CASSLGTNTEAFF
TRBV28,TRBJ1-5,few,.,TGTGCCAGCAGGAGACCACAGCAGCCCCAGCATTTT,CASRRPQQPQHF
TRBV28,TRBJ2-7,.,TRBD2,TGTGCCAGACCCATTCTGCGGGAGAGGGACGAGCAGTACTTC,CARPILRERDEQYF
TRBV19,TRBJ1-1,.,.,TGTGCCAGTAGTATAGATCTTATCAGGACGACTGAAGCTTTCTTT,CASSIDLIRTTEAFF
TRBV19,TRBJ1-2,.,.,TGTGCCAGTAGTTGGGGGCCCAACTATGGCTACACCTTC,CASSWGPNYGYTF
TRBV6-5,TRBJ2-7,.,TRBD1,TGTGCCAGCAGTCCGGGACAGGGGTACCACGAGCAGTACTTC,CASSPGQGYHEQYF
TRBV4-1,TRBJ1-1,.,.,TGCGCCAGCAGCCAACCTACCAGGAGATTGACTGAAGCTTTCTTT,CASSQPTRRLTEAFF
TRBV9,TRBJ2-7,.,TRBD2,TGTGCCAGCAGCGTAGCCCCACTAGCGGGAGGGCCTAGCGAGCAGTACTTC,CASSVAPLAGGPSEQYF
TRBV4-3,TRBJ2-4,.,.,TGCGCCAGCAGCCAAAGGGACAACAGAAACATTCAGTACTTC,CASSQRDNRNIQYF
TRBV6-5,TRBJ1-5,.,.,TGTGCCAGCAGTGCCGGTCGGTCTCAGCCCCAGCATTTT,CASSAGRSQPQHF
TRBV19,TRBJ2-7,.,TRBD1,TGTGCCAGTAGATACGGACAGGGAACTCTGGGCGAGCAGTACTTC,CASRYGQGTLGEQYF
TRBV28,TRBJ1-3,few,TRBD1,TGTGCCAGCAGTTCACGGACAGGGGCCATATATTTT,CASSSRTGAIYF
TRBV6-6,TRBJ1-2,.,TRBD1,TGTGCCAGCAGTTATCTCTGGACAGGGGACTATGGCTACACCTTC,CASSYLWTGDYGYTF
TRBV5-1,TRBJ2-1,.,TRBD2,TGCGCCAGCAGCTGGTTAGCGGGGTACAATGAGCAGTTCTTC,CASSWLAGYNEQFF
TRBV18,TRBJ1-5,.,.,TGTGCCAGCTCACCACCCGGGGGGGGCGGACAGCCCCAGCATTTT,CASSPPGGGGQPQHF
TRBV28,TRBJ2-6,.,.,TGTGCCAGCAGCCATGGGGGCACTATGGCTGGGGCCAACGTCCTGACTTTC,CASSHGGTMAGANVLTF
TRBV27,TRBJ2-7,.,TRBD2,TGTGCCGGAATAAAAAAGACTAGCGGGGTCCCGACGAACTACGAGCAGTACTTC,CAGIKKTSGVPTNYEQYF
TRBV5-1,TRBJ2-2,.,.,TGCGCCAGCAGCCTTTTCGAGGGGGGAACCGGGGAGCTGTTTTTT,CASSLFEGGTGELFF
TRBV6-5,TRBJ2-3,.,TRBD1,TGTGCCAGCAGCAAAACCAGGGGGCGCACAGATACGCAGTATTTT,CASSKTRGRTDTQYF
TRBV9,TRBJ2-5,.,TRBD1,TGTGCCAGCAGCGTGACAGGGGGCGCACAGACCCAGTACTTC,CASSVTGGAQTQYF
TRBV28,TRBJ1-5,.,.,TGTGCCAGCAGACTAGGGAATCAGCCCCAGCATTTT,CASRLGNQPQHF
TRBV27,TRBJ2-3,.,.,TGTGCCAGCAGTTTCCCCCGGGGGTCGGGCACAGATACGCAGTATTTT,CASSFPRGSGTDTQYF
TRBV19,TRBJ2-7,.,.,TGTGCCAGTAGTATAGATCCAGGGGAAGAGCAGTACTTC,CASSIDPGEEQYF
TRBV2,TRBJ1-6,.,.,TGTGCCAGCAGCCTCGATTGGGGTTCACCCCTCCACTTT,CASSLDWGSPLHF
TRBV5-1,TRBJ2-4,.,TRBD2,TGCGCCAGCAGCTCGGGACTAGCGGGAAGGTTTGAAGCCAAAAACATTCAGTACTTC,CASSSGLAGRFEAKNIQYF
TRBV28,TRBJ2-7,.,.,TGTGCCAGCAGTTTAGATCTAGCGTCCTACGAGCAGTACTTC,CASSLDLASYEQYF
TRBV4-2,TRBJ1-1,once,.,TGTGCCAGCAGCCAAGAACGGGGGGCCACTGAAGCTTTCTTT,CASSQERGATEAFF
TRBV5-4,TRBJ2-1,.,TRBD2,TGTGCCAGCAGCCGGGGGGCTAGCGGGAGTCCCTCCTACAATGAGCAGTTCTTC,CASSRGASGSPSYNEQFF
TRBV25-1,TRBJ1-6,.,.,TGTGCCAGCAGCACCAAGAACTCCTATAATTCACCCCTCCACTTT,CASSTKNSYNSPLHF
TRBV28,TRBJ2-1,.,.,TGTGCCAGCAGTTTACTAGGAGGCTTTGAGCAGTTCTTC,CASSLLGGFEQFF
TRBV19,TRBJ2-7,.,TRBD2,TGTGCCAGTAGTTCCCCGGGACTAGCGGGAGTCTTGGACGAGCAGTACTTC,CASSSPGLAGVLDEQYF
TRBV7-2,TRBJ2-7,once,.,TGTGCCAGCAGCTCACCGAAAACCAGGACTAACGACTACTACGAGCAGTACTTC,CASSSPKTRTNDYYEQYF
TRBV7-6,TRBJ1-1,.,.,TGTGCCAGCAGCTTACTCCAGGGGTTGGACACTGAAGCTTTCTTT,CASSLLQGLDTEAFF
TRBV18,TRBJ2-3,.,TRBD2,TGTGCCAGCTCACCGAATGCGGGAGGGCCGGATACGCAGTATTTT,CASSPNAGGPDTQYF
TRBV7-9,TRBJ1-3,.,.,TGTGCCAGCAGCAAACCGACAGCTGGAAACACCATATATTTT,CASSKPTAGNTIYF
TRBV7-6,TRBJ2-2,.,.,TGTGCCAGCAGCCCCGCTCGGGGGGCGACCGGGGAGCTGTTTTTT,CASSPARGATGELFF
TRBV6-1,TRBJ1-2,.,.,TGTGCCAGCAGTGGACGACTATATGGCTACACCTTC,CASSGRLYGYTF
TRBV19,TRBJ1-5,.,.,TGTGCCAGTATGAACAGGGCCTCGAAATTGTCCCAGCATTTT,CASMNRASKLSQHF
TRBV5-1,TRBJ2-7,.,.,TGCGCCAGCAGCTTGGACAGGGTCAACGAGCAGTACTTC,CASSLDRVNEQYF
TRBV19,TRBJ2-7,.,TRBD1,TGTGCCAGTAGTCGCGGACAGGGGGCCAACCTCCTTAGGGAGCAGTACTTC,CASSRGQGANLLREQYF
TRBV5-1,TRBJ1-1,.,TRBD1,TGCGCCAGCAGCCAAAACCCTGACAGGGCGCCTGAAGCTTTCTTT,CASSQNPDRAPEAFF
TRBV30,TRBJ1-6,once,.,TGTGCCTGGAGTGGCCGTCGGGGAGCCCTCCACTTT,CAWSGRRGALHF
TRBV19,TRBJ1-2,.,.,TGTGCCAGTAGTAGGACAGCCAACTATGGCTACACCTTC,CASSRTANYGYTF
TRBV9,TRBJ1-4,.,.,TGTGCCAGCAGCGTAGGTCTGGGTTTGAGTGAAAAACTGTTTTTT,CASSVGLGLSEKLFF
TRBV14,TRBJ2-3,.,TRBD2,TGTGCCAGCAGCGAGAGCACCGGGACTAGCGGGAGACGGGATACGCAGTATTTT,CASSESTGTSGRRDTQYF
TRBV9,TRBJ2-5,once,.,TGTGCCAGCAGCGTAGCGATAGGGGAGACCCAGTACTTC,CASSVAIGETQYF
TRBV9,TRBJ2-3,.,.,TGTGCCAGCAGCGTAGCCTATACAGATACGCAGTATTTT,CASSVAYTDTQYF
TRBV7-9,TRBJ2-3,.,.,TGTGCCAGCAGCTTACAAGAGGGGGATACGCAGTATTTT,CASSLQEGDTQYF
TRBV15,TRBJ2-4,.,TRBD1,TGTGCCACCAGCAGAGTGGGGGCCCTGGGACAGGGGAACATTCAGTACTTC,CATSRVGALGQGNIQYF
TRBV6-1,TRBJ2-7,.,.,TGTGCCAGCGGGAGTCTGTACGACTACGAGCAGTACTTC,CASGSLYDYEQYF
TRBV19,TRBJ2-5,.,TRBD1,TGTGCCAGTAGTAGAGACAGGGAAGAGACCCAGTACTTC,CASSRDREETQYF
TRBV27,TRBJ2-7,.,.,TGTGCCAGCAGTTTAGAGGCAGCTTTCTATGACGAGCAGTACTTC,CASSLEAAFYDEQYF
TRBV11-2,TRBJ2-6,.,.,TGTGCCAGCAGCTTAGCAGGTCTCGGGGCCAACGTCCTGACTTTC,CASSLAGLGANVLTF
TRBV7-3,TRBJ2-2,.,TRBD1,TGTGCCAGCAGCTTATTGGGACAGGCGAACACCGGGGAGCTGTTTTTT,CASSLLGQANTGELFF